Below, one T cell receptor (beta chain) is given with its context. Seattle patient enrollment occurred during active infection, with longitudinal follow-up thereafter. This sample is drawn from a study of blood T cell repertoires in COVID-19. Study summary: The analysed material was cDNA or gDNA that came from T cells, B-cell-depleted T cells, or PBMCs.

As handled by the study authors: Reference gene primer amplification gave nucleated cell count estimates. The repertoire was sequenced with immunoSEQ multiplex PCR; TCRdb's copy has only in-frame clones and lacks some. Clonal size and the V and J genes are those of that table, whereas D and trimming came from the DNA. This sample has more than 200,000 clones, with about 87% found just once. CDR1 and CDR2 (germline): GTSNPN, SVGIG (reference sequence). Trimming cost V 1 base and J 5 bases, with 8 bases left between them. CDR3 length: 12 residues. The sequence came from a man aged 25 to 40 with COVID-19, enrolled during active disease. Sequenced input: peripheral blood. The V and J genes are TRBV30 and TRBJ1-1, with a weak D call TRBD1 (6 bases). The CDR3 DNA reads TGTGCCTGGAGTGCTACAGGGACTGAAGCTTTCTTT. Translated: CAWSATGTEAFF.